This TCR beta chain derives from a study of blood T cell repertoires in COVID-19. Looking at the study overall: COVID-19 samples from acute and convalescent phases originated in the United States, Italy and Spain.

The CDR3 is 15 amino acids. The V and J ends lost 2 bases and 4 bases, in that order; junction bases with no gene match: 5. Looked up from germline, CDR1 is MNHEY and CDR2 is SVGEGT. Profiling relied on immunoSEQ multiplex PCR, and the TCRdb table lists in-frame clones only, not all of them. The sample has some 150,000 clones, 78% seen once. The rearrangement links TRBV6-2 or TRBV6-3 to TRBJ2-3; the match to TRBD2 covers 8 bases. Sequencing was done on a sample of PBMCs or T cells enriched from blood (not recorded which). This clonotype was obtained from a woman between 45 and 60 years old who had recovered from COVID-19. The CDR3 spells CASSYERGRPDTQYF. The DNA for the CDR3 is TGTGCCAGCAGTTACGAGCGGGGGAGACCAGATACGCAGTATTTT.